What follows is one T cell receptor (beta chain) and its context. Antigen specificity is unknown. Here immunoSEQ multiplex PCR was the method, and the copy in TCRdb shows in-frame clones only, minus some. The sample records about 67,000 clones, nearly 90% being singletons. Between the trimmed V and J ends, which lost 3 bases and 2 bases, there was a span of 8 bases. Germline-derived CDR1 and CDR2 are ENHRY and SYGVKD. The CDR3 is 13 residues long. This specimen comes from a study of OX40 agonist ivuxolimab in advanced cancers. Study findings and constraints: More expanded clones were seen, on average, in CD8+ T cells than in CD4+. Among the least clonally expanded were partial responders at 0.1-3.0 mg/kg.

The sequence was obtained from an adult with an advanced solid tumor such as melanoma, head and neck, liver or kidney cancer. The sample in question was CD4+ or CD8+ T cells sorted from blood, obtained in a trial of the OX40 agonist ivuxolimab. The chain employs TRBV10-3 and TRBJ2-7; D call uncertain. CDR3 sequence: CAISDLLPYEQYF. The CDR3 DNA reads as TGTGCCATCAGTGATTTGCTCCCCTACGAGCAGTACTTC.